Listed here are 19 T cell receptor beta chains from one sample, sequenced in a study of cytomegalovirus exposure and HLA in healthy donors. Both 60 Vbeta primers and 13 Jbeta primers went into the PCR. Sequencing was performed with immunoSEQ multiplex PCR; in TCRdb, only in-frame clones are kept and a portion is missing. The data contain 150,000 or so clones, roughly 82% of them singletons. The sample taken for sequencing was PBMCs. The receptors here all came from a male donor in good health and CMV-seropositive.

The CDR3 sequence is CASSQTAGWDSPLHF. As DNA, the CDR3 is TGTGCCAGCAGTCAGACTGCGGGTTGGGATTCACCCCTCCACTTT. The chain couples TRBV25-1 to TRBJ1-6; D is uncertain. CDR3 length: 15 amino acids. Germline V gene sequence: CDR1 MGHDK, CDR2 SYGVNS. V dropped 5 bases and J dropped 8 bases, with 16 bases sitting between them.

The gene calls are TRBV25-1 and TRBJ1-4, with unresolved D. The CDR3 covers 15 residues. V was cut by 3 bases and J by 0 bases, with 8 bases left in between. The germline V gene encodes CDR1 MGHDK and CDR2 SYGVNS. The CDR3 coding sequence is TGTGCCAGCAGTGAGGTACATCCAACTAATGAAAAACTGTTTTTT. Residues: CASSEVHPTNEKLFF.

The chain links TRBV5-1 to TRBJ2-7; the match to TRBD1 covers 8 bases. CDR3 length: 14 amino acids. The V gene end was trimmed by 0 bases and the J gene end by 6 bases; junction bases not matched to a gene: 5. Germline V CDR1 and CDR2: SGHRS, YFSETQ. This CDR3 is CASSLAGQGSEQYF. The CDR3 bases are TGCGCCAGCAGCTTGGCTGGACAGGGTTCCGAGCAGTACTTC.

Here the CDR3 DNA reads TGTGCCAGCAGCTTAGCGCAGGGCTCCGAGCAGTACTTC. Protein product: CASSLAQGSEQYF. The chain combines TRBV7-6 with TRBJ2-7; a possible D gene is TRBD1 (5 bases). The CDR3 contains 13 residues. CDR1 and CDR2 from the germline V gene are SGHVS and FNYEAQ. Trimming stripped 0 bases from V and 6 bases from J, with 9 bases between.

This clone was observed a few times. The junction departs from the called germline gene at one end, perhaps through a read error. In DNA, the CDR3 is TGTGCCAGCAGCCTTGGCACCACAAATACGCAGTATTTT. Translated, it gives CASSLGTTNTQYF. The chain combines TRBV11-3 with TRBJ2-3; D is undetermined. CDR1 is SGHNT and CDR2 is YENEEA in the germline V gene. CDR3 size: 13 residues.

The chain recombines TRBV19 with TRBJ2-1, with 13 bases identical to TRBD2. This CDR3 has 17 residues. Germline V gene data show CDR1 as LNHDA and CDR2 as SQIVND (reference sequence). V shed 5 bases, J shed 8 bases, and the junction held 12 bases outside the gene matches. CDR3 amino acids: CASSLGTSGVTRDEQFF. CDR3 nucleotides: TGTGCCAGTAGTCTCGGGACTAGCGGGGTGACTAGGGATGAGCAGTTCTTC.

The V and J genes are TRBV7-9 and TRBJ1-1, with a tentative D call TRBD1 (5 bases). V lost 3 bases to trimming and J lost 5 bases, with 16 bases between them. Germline CDR1 SEHNR, CDR2 FQNEAQ (reference sequence). The CDR3 loop spans 15 amino acids. The CDR3 reads CASSLVQGARTEAFF. The DNA for the CDR3 is TGTGCCAGCAGCTTGGTTCAAGGGGCGCGGACTGAAGCTTTCTTT.

The rearrangement joins TRBV28 to TRBJ2-2; TRBD2 is a possible D gene (6 bases). The ends were cut back, 8 bases at V and 1 base at J, with 17 bases in the middle. The CDR3 is 16 amino acids. Germline V gene lookup returns CDR1 MDHEN and CDR2 SYDVKM. The CDR3 reads CASRPQGAGNTGELFF. For the CDR3, the DNA is TGTGCCAGCCGTCCCCAGGGAGCGGGGAACACCGGGGAGCTGTTTTTT.

The chain employs TRBV27 and TRBJ2-3; 15 bases match TRBD2. Unmatched junction bases numbered 8, after V lost 5 bases and J lost 8 bases. This CDR3 is 16 amino acids long. Germline V gives CDR1 MNHEY, CDR2 SMNVEV (reference sequence). The CDR3, as DNA: TGTGCCAGCAGTATACGGACTAGCGGGGGGGCTGGTACGCAGTATTTT. This translates into CASSIRTSGGAGTQYF.

The chain employs TRBV7-8 and TRBJ2-3; TRBD2 might be the D (5 bases). The CDR3 has 16 amino acids. V shed 2 bases and J shed 5 bases, with 17 bases lying between them. Germline CDR1 reads SGHVS; CDR2 reads FQNEAQ. DNA of the CDR3: TGTGCCAGCAGCTTAAGGCCTAACGAGGCGGGAGATACGCAGTATTTT. This gives the protein CASSLRPNEAGDTQYF.

This chain uses TRBV11-2 with TRBJ2-2; TRBD2 matches 9 bases. Per the germline V gene, CDR1 is SGHAT and CDR2 is FQNNGV. V dropped 3 bases and J dropped 4; count of bases not matched to a gene: 12. The CDR3 is 18 residues long. The DNA for the CDR3 is TGTGCCAGCAGCTTCGGACTAGCGCCTGCTCGTCGCACCGGGGAGCTGTTTTTT. This translates into CASSFGLAPARRTGELFF.

The chain combines TRBV11-2 with TRBJ2-7, with 9 bases lining up with TRBD1. This CDR3 has 14 amino acids. The V segment lost 5 bases and the J segment 3 bases; nucleotides outside the gene matches: 5. Germline CDR1 SGHAT, CDR2 FQNNGV. The CDR3 sequence: CASSDRGGGYEQYF. The CDR3, as DNA: TGTGCCAGCAGCGACAGGGGGGGAGGCTACGAGCAGTACTTC.

This sequence joins TRBV5-6 and TRBJ2-5, with 7 nucleotides matching TRBD2. This CDR3 spans 15 amino acids. Germline CDR1 reads SGHDT; CDR2 reads YYEEEE. The ends lost 0 bases at V and 1 base at J; junction bases unmatched: 3. The CDR3 nucleotides read TGTGCCAGCAGCTTGGGACTAGCTCTCCAAGAGACCCAGTACTTC. Its translation is CASSLGLALQETQYF.

This clone appeared a few times. The chain combines TRBV27 with TRBJ1-2, with a possible D match to TRBD1 (6 bases). The CDR3 is 15 residues long. V was cut by 1 base and J by 6 bases, with 15 bases left in between. Germline loops: CDR1 MNHEY, CDR2 SMNVEV (reference sequence). CDR3 amino acids: CASSLYSRDKDGYTF. CDR3 nucleotides: TGTGCCAGCAGTTTATATTCCCGGGACAAGGATGGCTACACCTTC.

V is TRBV19 and J is TRBJ1-3; D is perhaps TRBD1 (6 bases). The germline V and J ends were trimmed by 10 bases and 0 bases, with 13 bases remaining between them. Germline lookup yields CDR1 LNHDA and CDR2 SQIVND (reference sequence). This CDR3 is built from 14 residues. The CDR3 DNA follows: TGTGCCACTAGGGACACCGACTCTGGAAACACCATATATTTT. The encoded protein is CATRDTDSGNTIYF.

This clone was seen once. V gene TRBV19 combines with J gene TRBJ2-4; 8 positions agree with TRBD1. Unmatched junction bases numbered 7, after V lost 6 bases and J lost 3 bases. CDR3 size: 15 residues. The germline V gene has CDR1 LNHDA and CDR2 SQIVND (reference sequence). The CDR3 here is CASSPTGTGKNIQYF. The CDR3 DNA reads as TGTGCCAGTAGCCCAACCGGGACAGGCAAAAACATTCAGTACTTC.

This clone was observed a single time. V gene TRBV5-1 combines with J gene TRBJ1-5; 7 nucleotides align to TRBD1. Germline CDR1 is SGHRS and CDR2 is YFSETQ. The CDR3 totals 18 residues. Trimming cost V 3 bases and J 6 bases; bases outside gene matches: 18. CDR3 protein: CASSSSGTERLMGQPQHF. In DNA, the CDR3 is TGCGCCAGCAGCTCTTCCGGGACAGAGCGCCTGATGGGTCAGCCCCAGCATTTT.

This chain joins TRBV14 and TRBJ2-3; D unclear. Per germline, CDR1 SGHDN and CDR2 FVKESK. The V end lost 1 base, the J end lost 10 bases, and 15 bases lay between the germline ends. This CDR3 comprises 14 residues. The CDR3 loop reads CASSQVVGQVAQYF. The CDR3 DNA sequence: TGTGCCAGCAGCCAAGTAGTTGGGCAGGTAGCGCAGTATTTT.

The J gene is TRBJ1-1, the V gene TRBV30; 8 bases fit TRBD1. Germline CDR1 reads GTSNPN; CDR2 reads SVGIG (reference sequence). CDR3 length: 15 residues. With 1 base clipped from V and 6 bases from J, the junction kept 10 bases outside the gene matches. The CDR3 DNA reads TGTGCCTGGAGTGGACCTCGCACAGGGGGAGCTGAAGCTTTCTTT. Protein product: CAWSGPRTGGAEAFF.